This T cell receptor beta chain was found in a study of shared clonotypes between healthy human individuals. As regards this clone: Its specificity is unknown.

V was trimmed by 2 bases and J by 5 bases, leaving 12 bases between them. The CDR3 has 14 residues. CDR1 is KGHSH and CDR2 is LQKENI in the germline V gene. The assay ran at deep level. In the source study's methods: Junction-only sequences without quality scores were provided by ImmunoSEQ, so filtering was different. Sequenced by immunoSEQ multiplex PCR; TCRdb stores in-frame clones only, minus some. The V and J calls and clone size come from that table; D and trimming were worked out from the DNA. The repertoire has hundreds of thousands of clones, roughly four fifths of them found once; the top ten carry more than 10%. Donors were Caucasian adults residing in Nashville, Tennessee, USA. Study-level results: Exclusively blood specimens were collected; tissue repertoires likely differ.

What was sequenced was PBMCs. V usage is TRBV18 and J usage is TRBJ2-5; D is unresolved. This sequence was found in a woman aged 40-49 years in good health. Some clones in this sample may be carry-over from other donors' samples. CDR3 loop: CASSPFRDSETQYF. The CDR3 DNA reads TGTGCCAGCTCACCATTTCGTGATTCGGAGACCCAGTACTTC.